This T cell receptor (beta chain) was recorded in a study of cytomegalovirus exposure and HLA in healthy donors. Study results and caveats: The investigators catalogued some 160 TCR beta chains as cytomegalovirus-associated. Several V segments, TRBV6-2 and TRBV6-3 among them, could not be told apart and were dropped. From TCR beta sequences, most subjects' HLA-A and HLA-B alleles were reportedly predicted accurately. What a later analysis reportedly showed was that an Asian-associated ancestry cluster had fewer N-insertions than the approximately 670-donor mean.

The CDR3 consists of 14 residues. Unmatched junction bases numbered 0, after V lost 3 bases and J lost 2 bases. Germline assignment: CDR1 SGDLS and CDR2 YYNGEE. Notes on this clone: The antigen remains undetermined. This same CDR3 is encoded by further DNA sequences in the sample.

The PCR used 60 Vbeta and 13 Jbeta primers. Sequencing used immunoSEQ multiplex PCR; TCRdb keeps in-frame clones, though not all of them. This table holds about 85,000 clones, 80% found once. V is TRBV9 and J is TRBJ2-7; 12 nucleotides align to TRBD2. This sequence was found in a man aged 45-65 years in good health and CMV-seropositive. Source material: PBMCs. The DNA for the CDR3 is TGTGCCAGCAGCGGGACTAGCGGGGCCTACGAGCAGTACTTC. As protein: CASSGTSGAYEQYF.